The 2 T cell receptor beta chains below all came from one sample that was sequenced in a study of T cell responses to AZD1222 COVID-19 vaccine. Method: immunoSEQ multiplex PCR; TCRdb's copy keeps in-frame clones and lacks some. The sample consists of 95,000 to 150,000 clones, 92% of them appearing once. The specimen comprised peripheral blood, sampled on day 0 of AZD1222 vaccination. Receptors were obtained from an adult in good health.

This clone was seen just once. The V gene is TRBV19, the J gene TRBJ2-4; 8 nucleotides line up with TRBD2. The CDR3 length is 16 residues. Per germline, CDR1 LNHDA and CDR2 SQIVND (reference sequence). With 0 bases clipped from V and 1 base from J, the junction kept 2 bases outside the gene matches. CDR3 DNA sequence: TGTGCCAGTAGTATAGAGAGCGGGAGTGCCAAAAACATTCAGTACTTC. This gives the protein CASSIESGSAKNIQYF. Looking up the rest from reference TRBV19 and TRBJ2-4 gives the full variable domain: DGGITQSPKYLFRKEGQNVTLSCEQNLNHDAMYWYRQDPGQGLRLIYYSQIVNDFQKGDIAEGYSVSREKKESFPLTVTSAQKNPTAFYLCASSIESGSAKNIQYFGAGTRLSVL.

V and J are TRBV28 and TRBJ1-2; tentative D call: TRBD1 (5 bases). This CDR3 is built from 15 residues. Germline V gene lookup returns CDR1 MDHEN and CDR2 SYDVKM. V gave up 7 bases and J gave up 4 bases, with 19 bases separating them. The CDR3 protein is CASIRGGARGYGYTF. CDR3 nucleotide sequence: TGTGCCAGCATCAGAGGTGGGGCGAGGGGCTATGGCTACACCTTC.